These 8 T cell receptor beta chains were sequenced from one sample in a study of cytomegalovirus exposure and HLA in healthy donors. Only in-frame clones appear in the TCRdb table, and some are missing; sequencing was by immunoSEQ multiplex PCR. The sample carries just under 65,000 clones, 95% recorded once. Sample: PBMCs. The receptor set was obtained from a woman aged 18-29 years in good health and CMV-seropositive.

The J gene is TRBJ2-6, the V gene TRBV9; 7 nucleotides match TRBD2. V dropped 4 bases and J dropped 3; count of bases not matched to a gene: 4. Germline V gene lookup returns CDR1 SGDLS and CDR2 YYNGEE. This CDR3 is built from 15 residues. CDR3 region: CASSPWGGGANVLTF. The CDR3, as DNA: TGTGCCAGCAGCCCTTGGGGGGGTGGGGCCAACGTCCTGACTTTC.

The V call is TRBV23-1, the J call TRBJ2-3; D is possibly TRBD2 (6 bases). TRBV23-1 is recorded as an ORF, its role being uncertain. Trimming left V 0 bases short and J 6 bases short, with 13 bases between. This CDR3 is built from 15 residues. The CDR3 is CASSQSVEGSDTQYF. As DNA, the CDR3 is TGCGCCAGCAGTCAATCAGTGGAGGGATCGGATACGCAGTATTTT.

A single count supports this clone. CDR3: CASSFRRFSYEQYF. For the CDR3, the DNA is TGTGCCAGCAGCTTCCGGCGGTTTAGTTACGAGCAGTACTTC. The rearrangement links TRBV5-6 to TRBJ2-7; D not resolved. CDR1 SGHDT and CDR2 YYEEEE come from the germline V gene. Trimming took off 2 bases at V and 4 bases at J, with 13 bases between the two ends. The CDR3 has 14 amino acids.

CDR3 residues: CASRNVLLHTDTQYF. The CDR3 DNA reads TGTGCCAGCAGGAACGTACTCCTCCACACAGATACGCAGTATTTT. V is TRBV6-1 and J is TRBJ2-3; D is unclear. CDR3 size: 15 residues. Trimming stripped 6 bases from V and 2 bases from J, with 15 bases between. Germline CDR1 is MNHNS and CDR2 is SASEGT.

For the CDR3, the DNA is TGTGCCAGCAGCGTAGACTTAGCGGGCCCCTACGAGCAGTACTTC. Protein: CASSVDLAGPYEQYF. This chain links TRBV9 with TRBJ2-7, with 7 bases that match TRBD2. Trimming removed 0 bases from V and 2 bases from J; junction bases left unmatched: 5. The CDR3 loop spans 15 amino acids. The germline V gene encodes CDR1 SGDLS and CDR2 YYNGEE.

This chain connects TRBV5-1 to TRBJ2-3; tentative D call: TRBD2 (5 bases). The CDR3 has 14 residues. Per germline, CDR1 SGHRS and CDR2 YFSETQ. V lost 1 base and J lost 2, with 8 bases in between. The CDR3 loop reads CASSLSGSTDTQYF. As DNA, the CDR3 is TGCGCCAGCAGCTTGTCGGGATCCACAGATACGCAGTATTTT. Full variable domain (outside the CDR3, taken from reference TRBV5-1 and TRBJ2-3): KAGVTQTPRYLIKTRGQQVTLSCSPISGHRSVSWYQQTPGQGLQFLFEYFSETQRNKGNFPGRFSGRQFSNSRSEMNVSTLELGDSALYLCASSLSGSTDTQYFGPGTRLTVL.

This CDR3 reads CASSQGGQTPIVYF. CDR3 bases: TGCGCCAGCAGCCAAGGGGGACAGACGCCCATAGTATATTTT. The gene calls are TRBV5-1 and TRBJ1-3; 7 nucleotides match TRBD1. CDR3 length: 14 residues. CDR1 and CDR2 from the germline V gene are SGHRS and YFSETQ. The J segment lost 14 bases and the V segment lost 4 bases, leaving 15 bases of the junction unmatched.

Judged by abundance, this clone is medium-sized. The chain recombines TRBV25-1 with TRBJ2-7; 9 bases are a match to TRBD1. Trimming took 8 bases from V and 3 from J; bases not matched to a gene: 11. Germline-derived CDR1 and CDR2 are MGHDK and SYGVNS. The CDR3 has 15 amino acids. CDR3 loop: CASSYIRDRDYEQYF. CDR3 sequence (DNA): TGTGCCAGCTCCTACATCCGGGACAGGGACTACGAGCAGTACTTC.